The following is a TCR beta chain sequence with its context. Both 60 Vbeta primers and 13 Jbeta primers went into the PCR. Sequencing used immunoSEQ multiplex PCR; TCRdb keeps in-frame clones, though not all of them. The table records 50,000 to 75,000 clones, less than 85% of them present only once. The data stem from a study of cytomegalovirus exposure and HLA in healthy donors. Sequencing was done on a sample of PBMCs. The TCR originated in a man under 40 in good health and CMV-seropositive.

The CDR3 here is CASSGGAEVVYGYTF. The CDR3, as DNA: TGTGCCAGCAGTGGAGGGGCGGAGGTCGTCTATGGCTACACCTTC. The chain has TRBV28 and TRBJ1-2, with D perhaps TRBD1 (5 bases). The CDR3 sequence is 15 residues long. V was clipped by 5 bases and J by 4 bases, with 17 bases between them. Looked up from germline, CDR1 is MDHEN and CDR2 is SYDVKM.